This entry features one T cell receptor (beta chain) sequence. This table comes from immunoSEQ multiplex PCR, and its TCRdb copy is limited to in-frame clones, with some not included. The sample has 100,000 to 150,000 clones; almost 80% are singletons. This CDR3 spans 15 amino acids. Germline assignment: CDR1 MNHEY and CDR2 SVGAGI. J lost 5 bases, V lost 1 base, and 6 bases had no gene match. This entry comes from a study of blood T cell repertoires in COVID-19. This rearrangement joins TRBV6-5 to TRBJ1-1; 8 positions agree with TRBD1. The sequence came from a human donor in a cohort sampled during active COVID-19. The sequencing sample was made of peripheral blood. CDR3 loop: CASSYLRQGKTEAFF. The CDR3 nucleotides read TGTGCCAGCAGTTACTTAAGACAGGGGAAGACTGAAGCTTTCTTT.